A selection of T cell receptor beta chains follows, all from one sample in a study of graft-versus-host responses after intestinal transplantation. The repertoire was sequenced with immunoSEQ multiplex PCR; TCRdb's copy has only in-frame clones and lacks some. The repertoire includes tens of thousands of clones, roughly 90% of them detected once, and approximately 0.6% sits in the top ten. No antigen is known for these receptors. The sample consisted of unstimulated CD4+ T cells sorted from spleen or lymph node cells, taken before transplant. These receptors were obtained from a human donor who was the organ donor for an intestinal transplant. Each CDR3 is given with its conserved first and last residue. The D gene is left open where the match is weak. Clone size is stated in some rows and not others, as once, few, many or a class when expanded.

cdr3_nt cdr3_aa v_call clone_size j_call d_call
TGTGCCAGCAGTTTACCCTGGGGAGGGAGAGGTGAAAAACTGTTTTTT CASSLPWGGRGEKLFF TRBV28 - TRBJ1-4 -
TGCGCCAGCAGCTCTTTAGGGACAGGGCCCCACGAGCAGTACTTC CASSSLGTGPHEQYF TRBV5-1 - TRBJ2-7 TRBD1
TGTGCCAGCAGCGTAGGGGAGGGTGGTAGCGAAGCCGGGGAGCTGTTTTTT CASSVGEGGSEAGELFF TRBV9 - TRBJ2-2 TRBD2
TGTGCCAGCAGTGGGACAGGGGAGTGGAGTGAAGCTTTCTTT CASSGTGEWSEAFF TRBV28 - TRBJ1-1 TRBD1
TGCAGTGTGACAGTGGGAGATACGCAGTATTTT CSVTVGDTQYF TRBV20-1 once TRBJ2-3 -
TGTGCCAGTAGTGCCTCTAGGGGGGAGCAGTTCTTC CASSASRGEQFF TRBV19 - TRBJ2-1 -
TGTGCCAGCTCACCATCGGGGTCCGAGACCCAGTACTTC CASSPSGSETQYF TRBV18 - TRBJ2-5 -
TGCGCCAGCAGCTCACCCTGGGGCGGGGGCAGAAATGAGCAGTTCTTC CASSSPWGGGRNEQFF TRBV4-1 - TRBJ2-1 -
TGTGCCAGCAGCTTAACTGGGACTAGCGGGATCTATGAGCAGTTCTTC CASSLTGTSGIYEQFF TRBV7-3 - TRBJ2-1 TRBD2
TGTGCCACCCAGACAGTGAACACCGGGGAGCTGTTTTTT CATQTVNTGELFF TRBV6-5 - TRBJ2-2 -
TGCGCCAGCAGCCTACCGAAGGGACAGGGGGCGGATGAGCAGTTCTTC CASSLPKGQGADEQFF TRBV5-1 - TRBJ2-1 TRBD1
TGTGCCAGCAGCTCTTTACAGGGCGGACAGACCCAGTACTTC CASSSLQGGQTQYF TRBV5-6 - TRBJ2-5 -
TGTGCCAGCAGCCGAGGGGGTCTCCTCAGTTACGAGCAGTACTTC CASSRGGLLSYEQYF TRBV27 - TRBJ2-7 -
TGCGCCAGCAGGGCACAGGGGGCCGAGACCCAGTACTTC CASRAQGAETQYF TRBV5-1 once TRBJ2-5 TRBD1
TGTGCCAGCAGCAAACAGGGGGAATCTGGAAACACCATATATTTT CASSKQGESGNTIYF TRBV21-1 few TRBJ1-3 -
TGTGCCAGCCTCAGCCTAGCGGGAGTCGGGCCTTACAATGAGCAGTTCTTC CASLSLAGVGPYNEQFF TRBV27 - TRBJ2-1 TRBD2
TGTGCCAGCTCAGCGGGACTAGCGGGAGCTCCCTACGAGCAGTACTTC CASSAGLAGAPYEQYF TRBV18 - TRBJ2-7 TRBD2
TGCAGCAGCGCGGAGAACACTGAAGCTTTCTTT CSSAENTEAFF TRBV29-1 - TRBJ1-1 -
TGTGCCAGCAGCTTGTCCAGGAACACTGAAGCTTTCTTT CASSLSRNTEAFF TRBV5-8 - TRBJ1-1 -
TGTGCCAGCAGCCGGAACAGGGACTACGAGCAGTACTTC CASSRNRDYEQYF TRBV11-1 - TRBJ2-7 -
TGTGCCAGCAGCACGGGACAGCTGAAAGGAAACACCATATATTTT CASSTGQLKGNTIYF TRBV5-4 - TRBJ1-3 TRBD1
TGTGCCAGCCGGGTCAGGGAAGAGACCCAGTACTTC CASRVREETQYF TRBV2 - TRBJ2-5 -
TGTGCCAGTAGGGGGACAGGCGCAACTAATGAAAAACTGTTTTTT CASRGTGATNEKLFF TRBV19 - TRBJ1-4 TRBD1
TGCGCCAGCAGCCAAGGACTAGCAAGCCTCAATGAGCAGTTCTTC CASSQGLASLNEQFF TRBV4-1 once TRBJ2-1 TRBD2
TGTGCCAGTATCATAACGGGACAGGGAAACACCGGGGAGCTGTTTTTT CASIITGQGNTGELFF TRBV19 - TRBJ2-2 TRBD1
TGTGCCAGCAGAGTAACTAGCGGGAGGTACGAGCAGTACTTC CASRVTSGRYEQYF TRBV7-2 - TRBJ2-7 TRBD2
TGTGCCAGCAGGATCACAGGGGGGTATAGCAATCAGCCCCAGCATTTT CASRITGGYSNQPQHF TRBV2 - TRBJ1-5 TRBD1
TGTGCCAGCAGCCCGCGGGGGGAGGTTAACGGCCACAAGGCCGGGGAGCTGTTTTTT CASSPRGEVNGHKAGELFF TRBV7-3 - TRBJ2-2 TRBD2